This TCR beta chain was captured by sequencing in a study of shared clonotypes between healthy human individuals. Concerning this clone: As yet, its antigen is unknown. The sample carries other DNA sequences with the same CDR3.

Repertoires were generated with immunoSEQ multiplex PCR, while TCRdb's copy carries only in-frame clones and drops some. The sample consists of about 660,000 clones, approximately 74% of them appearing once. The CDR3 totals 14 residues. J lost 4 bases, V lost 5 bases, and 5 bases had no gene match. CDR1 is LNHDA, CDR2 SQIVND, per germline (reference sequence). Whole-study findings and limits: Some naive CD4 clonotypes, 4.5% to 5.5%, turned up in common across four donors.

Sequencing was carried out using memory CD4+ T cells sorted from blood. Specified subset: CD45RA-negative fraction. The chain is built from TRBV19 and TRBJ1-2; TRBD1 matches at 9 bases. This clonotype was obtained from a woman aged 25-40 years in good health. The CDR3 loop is CASSPRTGAYGYTF. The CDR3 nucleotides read TGTGCCAGTAGTCCACGGACAGGGGCCTATGGCTACACCTTC.